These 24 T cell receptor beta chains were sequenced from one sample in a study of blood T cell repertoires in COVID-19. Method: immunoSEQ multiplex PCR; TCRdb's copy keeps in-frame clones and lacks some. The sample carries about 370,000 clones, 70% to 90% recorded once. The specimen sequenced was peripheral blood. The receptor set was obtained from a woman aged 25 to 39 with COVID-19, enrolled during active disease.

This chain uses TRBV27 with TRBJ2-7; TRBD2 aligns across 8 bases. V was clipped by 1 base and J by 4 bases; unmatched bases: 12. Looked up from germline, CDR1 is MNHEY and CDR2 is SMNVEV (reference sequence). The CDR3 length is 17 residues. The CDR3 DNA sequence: TGTGCCAGCAGTTTATATTGGAGCGGGGGAAAGATTTACGAGCAGTACTTC. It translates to CASSLYWSGGKIYEQYF.

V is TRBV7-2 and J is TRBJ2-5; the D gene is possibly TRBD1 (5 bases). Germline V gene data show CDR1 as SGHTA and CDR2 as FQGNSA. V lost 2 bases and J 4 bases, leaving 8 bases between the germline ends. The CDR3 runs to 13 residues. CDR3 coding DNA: TGTGCCAGCAGCTTATCCAGGGTAGAGACCCAGTACTTC. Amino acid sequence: CASSLSRVETQYF.

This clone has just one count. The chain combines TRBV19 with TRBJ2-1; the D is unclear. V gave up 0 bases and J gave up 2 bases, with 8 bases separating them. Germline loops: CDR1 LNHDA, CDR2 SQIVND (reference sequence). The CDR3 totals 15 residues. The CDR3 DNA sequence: TGTGCCAGTAGTATAGACGACTTCGCCTACAATGAGCAGTTCTTC. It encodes CASSIDDFAYNEQFF. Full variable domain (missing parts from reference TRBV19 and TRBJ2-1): DGGITQSPKYLFRKEGQNVTLSCEQNLNHDAMYWYRQDPGQGLRLIYYSQIVNDFQKGDIAEGYSVSREKKESFPLTVTSAQKNPTAFYLCASSIDDFAYNEQFFGPGTRLTVL.

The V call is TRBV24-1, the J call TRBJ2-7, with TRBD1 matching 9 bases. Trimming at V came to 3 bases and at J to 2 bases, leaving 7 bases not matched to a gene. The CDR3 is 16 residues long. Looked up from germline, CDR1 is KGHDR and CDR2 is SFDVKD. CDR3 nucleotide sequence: TGTGCCACCAGTGATCCCCGGCGGGACAGGGCCTACGAGCAGTACGTC. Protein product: CATSDPRRDRAYEQYV.

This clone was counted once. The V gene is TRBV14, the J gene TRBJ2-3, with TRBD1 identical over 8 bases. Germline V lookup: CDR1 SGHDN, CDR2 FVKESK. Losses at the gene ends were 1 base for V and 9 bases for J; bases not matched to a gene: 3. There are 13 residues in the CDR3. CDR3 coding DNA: TGTGCCAGCAGCCAAGGGACAGGGTGGACGCAGTATTTT. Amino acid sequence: CASSQGTGWTQYF.

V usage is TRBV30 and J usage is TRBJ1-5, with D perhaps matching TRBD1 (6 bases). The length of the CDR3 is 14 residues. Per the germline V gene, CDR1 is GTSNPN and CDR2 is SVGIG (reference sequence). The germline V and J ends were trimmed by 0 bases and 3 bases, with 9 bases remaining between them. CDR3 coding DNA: TGTGCCTGGAGTGTACACAGGGACAATCAGCCCCAGCATTTT. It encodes CAWSVHRDNQPQHF.

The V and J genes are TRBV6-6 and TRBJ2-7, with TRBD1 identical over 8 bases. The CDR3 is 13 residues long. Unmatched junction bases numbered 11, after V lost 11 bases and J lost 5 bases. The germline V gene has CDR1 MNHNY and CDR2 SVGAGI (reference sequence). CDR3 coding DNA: TGTGCCGGCAAGACCGGACAGGGCGACGAGCAGTACTTC. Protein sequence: CAGKTGQGDEQYF.

The CDR3 here is CASSPRVGTDHNEQFF. The CDR3 bases are TGTGCCAGCAGCCCGAGGGTGGGGACTGATCACAATGAGCAGTTCTTC. The chain links TRBV7-9 to TRBJ2-1, with D perhaps TRBD2 (6 bases). Trimming pared 5 bases from V and 5 bases from J, leaving 19 bases between. Germline CDR1 SEHNR, CDR2 FQNEAQ (reference sequence). CDR3 length equals 16 residues.

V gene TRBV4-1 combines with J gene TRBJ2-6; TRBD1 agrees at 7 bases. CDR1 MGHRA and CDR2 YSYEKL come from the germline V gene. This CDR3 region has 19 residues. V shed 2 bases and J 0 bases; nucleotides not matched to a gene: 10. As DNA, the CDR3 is TGCGCCAGCAGCCAACTACCGGGACAGAGCTTCTCTGGGGCCAACGTCCTGACTTTC. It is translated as CASSQLPGQSFSGANVLTF.

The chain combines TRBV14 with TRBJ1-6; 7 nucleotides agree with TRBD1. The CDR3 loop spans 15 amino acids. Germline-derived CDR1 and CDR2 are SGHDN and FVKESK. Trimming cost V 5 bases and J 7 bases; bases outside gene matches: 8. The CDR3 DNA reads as TGTGCCAGCAGCGTTCGACAGGGTATCAATTCACCCCTCCACTTT. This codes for CASSVRQGINSPLHF.

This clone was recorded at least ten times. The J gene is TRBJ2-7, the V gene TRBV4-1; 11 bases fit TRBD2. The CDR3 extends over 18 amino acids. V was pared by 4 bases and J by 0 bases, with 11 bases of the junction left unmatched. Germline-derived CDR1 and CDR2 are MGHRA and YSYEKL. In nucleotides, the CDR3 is TGCGCCAGCAGCCCAGGAGGGCTAGCGGGGGGAAGCTCCTACGAGCAGTACTTC. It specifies CASSPGGLAGGSSYEQYF.

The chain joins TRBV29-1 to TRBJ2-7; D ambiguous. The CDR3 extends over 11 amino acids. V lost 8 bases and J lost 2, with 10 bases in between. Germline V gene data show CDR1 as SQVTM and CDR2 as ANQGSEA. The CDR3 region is CSRASAYEQYV. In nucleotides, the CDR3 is TGCAGCCGAGCGTCGGCCTACGAGCAGTACGTC.

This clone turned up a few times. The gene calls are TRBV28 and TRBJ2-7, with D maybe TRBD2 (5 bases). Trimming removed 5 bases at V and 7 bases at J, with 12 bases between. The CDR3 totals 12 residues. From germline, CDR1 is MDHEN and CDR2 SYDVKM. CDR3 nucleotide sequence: TGTGCCAGCAGTAAACGGGATGGGGAGCAGTACTTC. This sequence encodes CASSKRDGEQYF.

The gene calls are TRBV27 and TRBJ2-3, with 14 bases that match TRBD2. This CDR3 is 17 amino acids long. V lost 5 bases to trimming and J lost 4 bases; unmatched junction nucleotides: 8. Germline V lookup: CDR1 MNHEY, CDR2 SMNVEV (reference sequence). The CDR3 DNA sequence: TGTGCCAGCAGTCCACGACTAGCGGGGGGGAGGTCAGATACGCAGTATTTT. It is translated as CASSPRLAGGRSDTQYF.

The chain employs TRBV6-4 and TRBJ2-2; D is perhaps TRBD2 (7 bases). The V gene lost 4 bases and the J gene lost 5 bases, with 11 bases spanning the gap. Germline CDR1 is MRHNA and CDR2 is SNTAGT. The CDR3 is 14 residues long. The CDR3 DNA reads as TGTGCCAGCAGTGTCGAGGGGGGGACCGGGGAGCTGTTTTTT. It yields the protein CASSVEGGTGELFF.

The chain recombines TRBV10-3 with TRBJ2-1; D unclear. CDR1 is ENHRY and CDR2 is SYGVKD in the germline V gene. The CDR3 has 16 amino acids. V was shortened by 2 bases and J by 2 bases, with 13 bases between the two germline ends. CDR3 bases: TGTGCCATCAGTGAGGCCCCTTGGCGGACCTACAATGAGCAGTTCTTC. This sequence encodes CAISEAPWRTYNEQFF.

The CDR3 loop is CASSLGLTNEQFF. The CDR3 DNA reads as TGTGCCAGCAGCTTAGGCCTAACGAATGAGCAGTTCTTC. The V and J genes are TRBV7-9 and TRBJ2-1, with D hard to call. The CDR3 is 13 residues long. Trimming took 1 base from V and 7 from J, leaving 8 bases between them. Germline-derived CDR1 and CDR2 are SEHNR and FQNEAQ (reference sequence).

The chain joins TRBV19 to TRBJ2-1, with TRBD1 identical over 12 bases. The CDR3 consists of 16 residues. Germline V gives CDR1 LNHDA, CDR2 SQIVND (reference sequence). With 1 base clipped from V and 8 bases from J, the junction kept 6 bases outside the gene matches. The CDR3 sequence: CASSIGRGQGAYEQFF. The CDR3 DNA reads TGTGCCAGTAGTATAGGAAGGGGACAGGGGGCGTATGAGCAGTTCTTC.

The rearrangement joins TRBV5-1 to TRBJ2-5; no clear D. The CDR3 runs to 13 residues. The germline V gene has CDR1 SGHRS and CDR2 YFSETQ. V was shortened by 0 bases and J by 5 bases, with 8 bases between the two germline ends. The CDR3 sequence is CASSLDPVETQYF. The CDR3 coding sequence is TGCGCCAGCAGCTTGGATCCAGTTGAGACCCAGTACTTC.

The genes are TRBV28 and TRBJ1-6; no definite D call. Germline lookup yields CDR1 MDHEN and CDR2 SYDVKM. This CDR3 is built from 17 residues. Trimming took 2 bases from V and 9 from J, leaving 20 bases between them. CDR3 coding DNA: TGTGCCAGCAGTTTAATCGTGCAGGCTTCTGGTGGTTCACCCCTCCACTTT. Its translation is CASSLIVQASGGSPLHF. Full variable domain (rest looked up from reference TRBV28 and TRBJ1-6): DVKVTQSSRYLVKRTGEKVFLECVQDMDHENMFWYRQDPGLGLRLIYFSYDVKMKEKGDIPEGYSVSREKKERFSLILESASTNQTSMYLCASSLIVQASGGSPLHFGNGTRLTVT.

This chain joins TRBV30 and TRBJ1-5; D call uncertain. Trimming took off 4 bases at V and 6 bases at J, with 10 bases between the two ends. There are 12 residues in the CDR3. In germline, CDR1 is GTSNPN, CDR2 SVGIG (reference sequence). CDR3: CAWTAGGQPQHF. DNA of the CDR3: TGTGCCTGGACAGCGGGTGGTCAGCCCCAGCATTTT.

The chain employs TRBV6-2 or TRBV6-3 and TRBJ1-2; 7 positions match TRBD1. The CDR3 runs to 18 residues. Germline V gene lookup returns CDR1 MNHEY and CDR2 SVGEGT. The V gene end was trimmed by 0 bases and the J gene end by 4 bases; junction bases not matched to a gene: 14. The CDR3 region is CASSYSPTGLGRGYGYTF. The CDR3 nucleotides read TGTGCCAGCAGTTACTCGCCGACAGGGCTCGGGCGAGGCTATGGCTACACCTTC.

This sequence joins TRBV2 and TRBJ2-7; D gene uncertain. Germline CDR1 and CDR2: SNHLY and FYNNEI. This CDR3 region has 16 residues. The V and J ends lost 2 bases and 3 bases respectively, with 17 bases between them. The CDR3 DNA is TGTGCCAGCAGTGAAAGCCGGGTCCCCTTCATCTACGAGCAGTACTTC. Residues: CASSESRVPFIYEQYF.

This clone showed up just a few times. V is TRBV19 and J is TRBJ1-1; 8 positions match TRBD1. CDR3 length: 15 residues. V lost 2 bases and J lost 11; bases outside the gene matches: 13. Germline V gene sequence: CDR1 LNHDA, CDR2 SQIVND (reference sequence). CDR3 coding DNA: TGTGCCAGTAGTATACAGGTTGATACAGGGGGATCGGCTTTCTTT. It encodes CASSIQVDTGGSAFF.